The 17 T cell receptor beta chains presented below share a single source sample, sequenced in a study of beta chain features in type 1 diabetes. The study reverse transcribed the entire isolated RNA, so it sequenced expressed TCRB transcripts. The assay was immunoSEQ multiplex PCR, and TCRdb's table has in-frame clones only and misses some. This table has over 500,000 clones, 15% to 17% appearing once. Sequencing used naive CD4+ T cells from blood. The receptors were sampled from a man in his late teens or twenties in good health.

This rearrangement joins TRBV9 to TRBJ1-5; TRBD1 is a possible D gene (5 bases). The CDR3 is 15 amino acids. The germline V gene has CDR1 SGDLS and CDR2 YYNGEE. V was shortened by 0 bases and J by 0 bases, with 7 bases between the two germline ends. Here the CDR3 reads CASSVEGNSNQPQHF. For the CDR3, the DNA is TGTGCCAGCAGCGTAGAGGGGAATAGCAATCAGCCCCAGCATTTT.

The rearrangement uses TRBV5-6 and TRBJ1-2; D perhaps matches TRBD1 (5 bases). The V end lost 6 bases, the J end lost 4 bases, and 13 bases lay between the germline ends. The CDR3 extends over 13 amino acids. The germline CDR1 and CDR2 sequences are SGHDT and YYEEEE. CDR3 region: CASTRAGSYGYTF. The CDR3 DNA reads TGTGCCAGCACCCGGGCAGGGTCCTATGGCTACACCTTC.

This clone was seen only a few times. The chain carries TRBV15 and TRBJ2-4; 8 bases are shared with TRBD1. J lost 2 bases, V lost 0 bases, and 9 bases had no gene match. The CDR3 extends over 18 amino acids. The germline CDR1 and CDR2 sequences are LNHNV and YYDKDF (reference sequence). The CDR3 DNA reads as TGTGCCACCAGCAGAGACCGGACAGGGAACCCTACCAAAAACATTCAGTACTTC. This sequence encodes CATSRDRTGNPTKNIQYF.

This clone was seen a few times. The chain links TRBV30 to TRBJ2-7; D remains ambiguous. The CDR3 spans 13 residues. V was shortened by 1 base and J by 3 bases, with 10 bases between the two germline ends. In germline, CDR1 is GTSNPN, CDR2 SVGIG (reference sequence). The CDR3 sequence is CAWSARLIYEQYF. The DNA of the CDR3 is TGTGCCTGGAGTGCCCGACTGATCTACGAGCAGTACTTC.

This clone was observed a handful of times. V is TRBV4-3 and J is TRBJ1-6, with a weak D call TRBD1 (6 bases). This CDR3 spans 19 amino acids. Trimming removed 3 bases from V and 0 bases from J, with 18 bases in between. Germline-derived CDR1 and CDR2 are LGHNA and YSLEER. The chain's CDR3 is CASSQGWGAGSSYNSPLHF. The CDR3 coding sequence is TGCGCCAGCAGCCAGGGGTGGGGGGCAGGAAGCTCCTATAATTCACCCCTCCACTTT.

The chain combines TRBV7-9 with TRBJ2-3; TRBD1 agrees at 11 bases. The CDR3 loop spans 17 amino acids. Trimming at V came to 3 bases and at J to 2 bases, leaving 7 bases not matched to a gene. CDR1 and CDR2 from the germline V gene are SEHNR and FQNEAQ (reference sequence). Written as DNA, the CDR3 is TGTGCCAGCAGCTTCCGGACAGGGGGCTTCTACACAGATACGCAGTATTTT. Translated: CASSFRTGGFYTDTQYF.

The chain recombines TRBV4-1 with TRBJ1-5; D ambiguous. The germline V gene encodes CDR1 MGHRA and CDR2 YSYEKL. V lost 4 bases to trimming and J lost 8 bases, with 12 bases between them. The CDR3 has 13 residues. The CDR3 region is CASSLAVLEPQHF. In DNA, the CDR3 is TGCGCCAGCAGCCTAGCTGTGTTAGAGCCCCAGCATTTT.

This clone was recorded only once. V usage is TRBV5-1 and J usage is TRBJ2-7; D ambiguous. CDR3 length: 13 amino acids. CDR1 SGHRS and CDR2 YFSETQ come from the germline V gene. Trimming stripped 1 base from V and 3 bases from J, with 8 bases between. The CDR3 DNA reads TGCGCCAGCAGCTTGACGGTCCACTACGAGCAGTACTTC. Encoded protein: CASSLTVHYEQYF.

This clone showed up just a few times. The CDR3 sequence: CSVGRGGSSNTEAFF. In nucleotides, the CDR3 is TGCAGCGTTGGAAGGGGCGGGAGTTCGAACACTGAAGCTTTCTTT. This chain links TRBV29-1 with TRBJ1-1, with D perhaps TRBD1 (5 bases). Trimming pared 4 bases from V and 1 base from J, leaving 16 bases between. The CDR3 is 15 residues long. Germline loops: CDR1 SQVTM, CDR2 ANQGSEA. Variable domain in full (rest from reference TRBV29-1 and TRBJ1-1): SAVISQKPSRDICQRGTSLTIQCQVDSQVTMMFWYRQQPGQSLTLIATANQGSEATYESGFVIDKFPISRPNLTFSTLTVSNMSPEDSSIYLCSVGRGGSSNTEAFFGQGTRLTVV.

There are a few counts of this clone. The V and J genes are TRBV30 and TRBJ1-2; tentatively, D is TRBD1 (5 bases). The CDR3 totals 13 residues. Germline-derived CDR1 and CDR2 are GTSNPN and SVGIG (reference sequence). V was pared by 7 bases and J by 6 bases, with 18 bases between. This CDR3 is CASPRRGVDGYTF. CDR3 nucleotides: TGTGCCTCCCCTAGGAGAGGGGTAGATGGCTACACCTTC.

In its sample, this clone was seen a few times. The chain couples TRBV4-1 to TRBJ1-1, with 7 bases aligning to TRBD1. The CDR3 length is 15 residues. CDR1 and CDR2 from the germline V gene are MGHRA and YSYEKL. V lost 5 bases and J lost 1; bases outside the gene matches: 7. The chain's CDR3 is CASSYTGTANTEAFF. CDR3 nucleotide sequence: TGCGCCAGCAGCTATACCGGGACAGCGAACACTGAAGCTTTCTTT.

The chain recombines TRBV25-1 with TRBJ2-2; no firm D call. CDR3 length: 14 residues. Germline values: CDR1 MGHDK, CDR2 SYGVNS. Trimming stripped 3 bases from V and 4 bases from J, with 9 bases between. CDR3 in DNA: TGTGCCAGCAGTGAGTCGTGGGTCACCGGGGAGCTGTTTTTT. Translated: CASSESWVTGELFF.

This clone was seen only a few times. The gene calls are TRBV7-3 and TRBJ2-4; 10 nucleotides line up with TRBD1. The CDR3 consists of 15 residues. With V trimmed by 5 bases and J by 4 bases, 5 bases remained unmatched. CDR1 is SGHTA and CDR2 is FQGTGA in the germline V gene. DNA of the CDR3: TGTGCCAGCAGCCCCCGACAGGGGGCGAAAAACATTCAGTACTTC. It encodes CASSPRQGAKNIQYF.

The V and J genes are TRBV6-6 and TRBJ2-7; D remains unclear. This CDR3 is built from 15 residues. CDR1 is MNHNY, CDR2 SVGAGI, per germline (reference sequence). Between the trimmed V and J ends, which lost 7 bases and 3 bases, there was a span of 19 bases. The CDR3, as DNA: TGTGCCAGCATGAGATTGGGTCCGATGGACTACGAGCAGTACTTC. This sequence encodes CASMRLGPMDYEQYF.

This clone was observed a handful of times. V is TRBV9 and J is TRBJ2-1; D unresolved. The CDR3 loop spans 18 amino acids. Looked up from germline, CDR1 is SGDLS and CDR2 is YYNGEE. Trimming took off 1 base at V and 1 base at J, with 18 bases between the two ends. The CDR3 region has the DNA TGTGCCAGCAGCGTAACCCCTCAATTTTTGTCGTCCTACAATGAGCAGTTCTTC. Protein: CASSVTPQFLSSYNEQFF.

On this clone: The sample holds other DNA sequences that translate to the same CDR3. This chain connects TRBV2 to TRBJ2-7; a possible D gene is TRBD1 (5 bases). Trimming shortened V by 4 bases and J by 1 base, and 11 bases separated the two germline ends. CDR1 is SNHLY and CDR2 is FYNNEI in the germline V gene. The CDR3 spans 14 residues. CDR3: CASSVGTGSYEQYF. In DNA, the CDR3 is TGTGCCAGCAGTGTGGGCACAGGATCCTACGAGCAGTACTTC.

This clone occurred a few times. Other nucleotide sequences from this sample produce the same CDR3. CDR3 loop: CASSQGRQETQYF. The CDR3 DNA reads as TGCGCCAGCAGCCAAGGCAGGCAAGAGACCCAGTACTTC. The chain uses TRBV4-3 and TRBJ2-5; D uncertain. This CDR3 contains 13 residues. V was shortened by 1 base and J by 2 bases, with 5 bases between the two germline ends. Germline V gene sequence: CDR1 LGHNA, CDR2 YSLEER.